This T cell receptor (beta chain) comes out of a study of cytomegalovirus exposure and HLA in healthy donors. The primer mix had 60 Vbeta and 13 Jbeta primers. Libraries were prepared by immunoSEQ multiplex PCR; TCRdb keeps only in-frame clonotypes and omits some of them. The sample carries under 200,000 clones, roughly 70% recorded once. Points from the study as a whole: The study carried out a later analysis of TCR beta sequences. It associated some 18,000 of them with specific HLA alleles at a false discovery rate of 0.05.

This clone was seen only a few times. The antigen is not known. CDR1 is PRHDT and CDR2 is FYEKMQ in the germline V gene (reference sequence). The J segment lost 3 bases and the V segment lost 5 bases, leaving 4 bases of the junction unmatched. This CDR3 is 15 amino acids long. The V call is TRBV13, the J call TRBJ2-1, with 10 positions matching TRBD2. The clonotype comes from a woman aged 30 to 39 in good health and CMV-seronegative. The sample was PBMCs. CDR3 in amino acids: CASSPGLAFYNEQFF. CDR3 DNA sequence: TGTGCCAGCAGCCCGGGACTAGCGTTCTACAATGAGCAGTTCTTC. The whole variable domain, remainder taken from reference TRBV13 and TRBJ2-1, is AAGVIQSPRHLIKEKRETATLKCYPIPRHDTVYWYQQGPGQDPQFLISFYEKMQSDKGSIPDRFSAQQFSDYHSELNMSSLELGDSALYFCASSPGLAFYNEQFFGPGTRLTVL.